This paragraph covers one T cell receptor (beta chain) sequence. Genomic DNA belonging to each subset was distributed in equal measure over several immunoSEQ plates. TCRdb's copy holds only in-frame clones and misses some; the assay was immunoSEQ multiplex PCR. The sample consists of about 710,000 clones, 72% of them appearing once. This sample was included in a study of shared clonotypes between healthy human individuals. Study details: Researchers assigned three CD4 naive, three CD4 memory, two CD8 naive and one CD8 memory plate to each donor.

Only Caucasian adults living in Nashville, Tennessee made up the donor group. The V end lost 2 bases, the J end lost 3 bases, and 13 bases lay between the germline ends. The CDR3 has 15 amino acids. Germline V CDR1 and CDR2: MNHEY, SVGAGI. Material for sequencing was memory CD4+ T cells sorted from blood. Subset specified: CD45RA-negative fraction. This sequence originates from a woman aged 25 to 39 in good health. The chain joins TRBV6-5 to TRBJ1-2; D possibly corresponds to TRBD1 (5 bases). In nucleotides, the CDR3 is TGTGCCAGCAGTTACGGGTTGGGGGTAGACTATGGCTACACCTTC. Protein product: CASSYGLGVDYGYTF.